This paragraph covers one TCR beta chain sequence. CDR1 and CDR2 from the germline V gene are SGHDT and YYEEEE. CDR3 size: 16 residues. With 4 bases clipped from V and 4 bases from J, the junction kept 13 bases outside the gene matches. This sample was taken from a study of blood T cell repertoires in COVID-19. Looking at the study overall: Samples taken during acute and convalescent COVID-19 were collected in the United States, Italy and Spain. PBMCs, B-cell-depleted T cells, or T cells provided the cDNA or gDNA that made up the material.

Authors' analysis steps: The assay estimated nucleated cells by amplifying reference gene primers. Method: immunoSEQ multiplex PCR; TCRdb's copy keeps in-frame clones and lacks some. V, J and clone size were drawn from that table, and D and trimming were deduced from the DNA. The sample lists around 84,000 clones; about 87% were seen once. The chain links TRBV5-6 to TRBJ2-5, with 7 bases lining up with TRBD1. Material for sequencing was peripheral blood. The TCR comes from a man older than 75 with active or convalescent COVID-19. The CDR3 here is CASSAATGAIGETQYF. CDR3 DNA: TGTGCCAGCAGCGCCGCTACAGGGGCGATCGGAGAGACCCAGTACTTC.